The 9 T cell receptor beta chains below all came from one sample that was sequenced in a study of T-cell reconstitution after alpha-beta-depleted transplantation in children. Library preparation (for TCRbeta) was performed with unique molecular identifiers. TCRdb re-called the PCR reads with MiXCR, one entry per CDR3 protein. The top ten clones hold more than 25% of a sample with about 980,000 distinct CDR3 sequences, roughly 31% of them seen once. Source: PBMCs, mostly from graft donor cells, taken 360 days after TCRalphabeta/CD19-depleted stem cell transplant. These TCRs come from a boy younger than two who had a stem cell transplant for SCID, so the T cells may come from the graft donor.

The rearrangement joins TRBV10-2 to TRBJ2-7; unclear D gene. Germline V gene data show CDR1 as WSHSY and CDR2 as SAAADI. V shed 5 bases and J shed 9 bases, with 11 bases lying between them. The CDR3 length is 11 residues. The CDR3 is CASSSRSGQYF. Written as DNA, the CDR3 is TGCGCCAGCAGTAGCAGGTCGGGGCAGTACTTC.

The V and J genes are TRBV5-6 and TRBJ1-4; D possibly corresponds to TRBD1 (6 bases). Per germline, CDR1 SGHDT and CDR2 YYEEEE. Trimming took off 1 base at V and 2 bases at J, with 9 bases between the two ends. This CDR3 is built from 15 residues. CDR3 sequence: CASSLIGQTNEKLFF. The DNA of the CDR3 is TGTGCCAGCAGCTTGATCGGACAGACTAATGAAAAACTGTTTTTT.

This clonotype has only a few counts. J is TRBJ2-7 and V is TRBV7-8; no reliable D call. With 5 bases removed from V and 7 bases from J, the gap between germline ends came to 12 bases. The CDR3 spans 12 residues. Germline V gives CDR1 SGHVS, CDR2 FQNEAQ. The CDR3, as DNA: TGTGCCAGCAGCCACCGCGTGGGAGAGCAGTACTTC. It encodes CASSHRVGEQYF.

In its sample, this clonotype was seen a few times. CDR3 bases: TGTGCCAGCAGCCAAGGTCTAGCGGGGCACACCGGGGAGCTGTTTTTT. Amino acid sequence: CASSQGLAGHTGELFF. The chain employs TRBV4-2 and TRBJ2-2, with TRBD2 matching 9 bases. The CDR3 consists of 16 residues. Germline V gene data show CDR1 as LGHNA and CDR2 as YNFKEQ. The V and J ends lost 1 base and 3 bases, in that order; junction bases with no gene match: 3.

This chain links TRBV27 with TRBJ2-2; D perhaps matches TRBD2 (6 bases). Germline V gives CDR1 MNHEY, CDR2 SMNVEV (reference sequence). This CDR3 is built from 16 residues. Trimming stripped 8 bases from V and 7 bases from J, with 23 bases between. The CDR3 nucleotides read TGTGCCAGCGGCACTTCAGGGCGGGGTGGCGGCGGGGAGCTGTTTTTT. Translating it yields CASGTSGRGGGGELFF.

This clonotype was counted between two and nine times. The V and J genes are TRBV9 and TRBJ2-3, with 9 bases that match TRBD2. The CDR3 has 16 amino acids. The V gene end was trimmed by 3 bases and the J gene end by 2 bases; junction bases not matched to a gene: 7. Germline V gene data show CDR1 as SGDLS and CDR2 as YYNGEE. CDR3 sequence: CASSGVAGDTTDTQYF. The CDR3 DNA sequence: TGTGCCAGCAGCGGGGTAGCGGGGGACACCACAGATACGCAGTATTTT.

This chain links TRBV4-2 with TRBJ2-2, with 14 bases identical to TRBD2. With V trimmed by 5 bases and J by 0 bases, 5 bases remained unmatched. CDR3 length: 18 residues. Germline V CDR1 and CDR2: LGHNA, YNFKEQ. The CDR3 loop reads CASSSTSGGAPNTGELFF. CDR3 DNA: TGTGCCAGCAGCTCGACTAGCGGGGGGGCACCGAACACCGGGGAGCTGTTTTTT.

V usage is TRBV15 and J usage is TRBJ1-1; D is perhaps TRBD1 (5 bases). CDR1 LNHNV and CDR2 YYDKDF come from the germline V gene (reference sequence). V was cut by 9 bases and J by 3 bases, with 14 bases left in between. This CDR3 is built from 13 residues. CDR3 nucleotides: TGTGCCACGTCGGAGGGGCGCCACACTGAAGCTTTCTTT. Its protein is CATSEGRHTEAFF. Drawing the rest from reference TRBV15 and TRBJ1-1, the complete variable domain is DAMVIQNPRYQVTQFGKPVTLSCSQTLNHNVMYWYQQKSSQAPKLLFHYYDKDFNNEADTPDNFQSRRPNTSFCFLDIRSPGLGDTAMYLCATSEGRHTEAFFGQGTRLTVV.

This clonotype has more than one count but fewer than ten. The chain recombines TRBV12-3 or TRBV12-4 with TRBJ1-5; D remains unclear. The V and J ends lost 1 base and 11 bases respectively, with 6 bases between them. This CDR3 has 11 amino acids. The CDR3 nucleotides are TGTGCCAGCAGTTTAGGCCCGGCCCAGCATTTT. Protein: CASSLGPAQHF.